The TCR beta chain under discussion was sequenced for a study of T cells in Graves' hyperthyroidism and ophthalmopathy. The sample holds a few counts of this clonotype. This CDR3 spans 12 amino acids. CDR1 and CDR2 (germline): SGDLS, YYNGEE. V lost 3 bases and J lost 6, with 10 bases in between. For the diagnoses, clinical symptoms, serum thyroxine and TRAb, thyroid ultrasound and orbital computed tomography were used. Amplification targeted TCR beta CDR3 regions from RNA transcripts. In the first-round RT-PCR of the TCR CDR3, the HTBI primer set was used. TCRdb reprocessed the multiplex PCR reads via MiXCR and lists one record per CDR3 protein. Of hundreds of thousands of distinct CDR3 sequences listed, about 18% are singletons.

The TCR sequence derives from a woman aged 60-75 years with Graves' ophthalmopathy. The chain has TRBV9 and TRBJ2-7; D possibly corresponds to TRBD2 (6 bases). The material sequenced was blood. In DNA form, the CDR3 reads TGTGCCAGCAGCGCCCAGACTAGCGAGCAGTACTTC. It codes for CASSAQTSEQYF.